This entry lists 25 T cell receptor beta chains sequenced from one sample in a study of blood T cell repertoires in COVID-19. Sequencing used immunoSEQ multiplex PCR; TCRdb keeps in-frame clones, though not all of them. Seen here are approximately 260,000 clones, 90% observed once, and the top ten hold around 2.3%. The sequenced sample consisted of peripheral blood. The receptors originated from a woman aged 55-70 years with COVID-19, enrolled during active disease.

The chain is built from TRBV29-1 and TRBJ1-5; a weak D match, TRBD1 (6 bases). Trimming pared 4 bases from V and 5 bases from J, leaving 12 bases between. From germline, CDR1 is SQVTM and CDR2 ANQGSEA. The CDR3 has 13 residues. DNA of the CDR3: TGCAGCGTTGTAGGGGGGGGCGATCAGCCCCAGCATTTT. Translated, it gives CSVVGGGDQPQHF.

This clone has a handful of counts. The chain has TRBV25-1 and TRBJ1-4; D is perhaps TRBD1 (5 bases). The CDR3 is 14 amino acids. Trimming cost V 6 bases and J 16 bases, with 24 bases left between them. Germline CDR1 reads MGHDK; CDR2 reads SYGVNS. Here the CDR3 DNA reads TGTGCCAGCAGGGCCTCCCCCCAGCGGGGCCCTGCGTTTTTT. Translating it yields CASRASPQRGPAFF.

The V and J genes are TRBV6-5 and TRBJ1-5, with D uncertain. The CDR3 contains 14 residues. Germline V gene sequence: CDR1 MNHEY, CDR2 SVGAGI. V was cut by 0 bases and J by 4 bases, with 7 bases left in between. As DNA, the CDR3 is TGTGCCAGCAGTTACTCGGCAAAAAATCAGCCCCAGCATTTT. This translates into CASSYSAKNQPQHF.

This clone was counted a single time. The rearrangement joins TRBV7-9 to TRBJ1-1, with 9 bases identical to TRBD1. CDR1 and CDR2 from the germline V gene are SEHNR and FQNEAQ (reference sequence). The CDR3 is made up of 15 amino acids. V lost 4 bases to trimming and J lost 0 bases; unmatched junction nucleotides: 3. The CDR3 loop is CASSSGQGMNTEAFF. The CDR3 nucleotides read TGTGCCAGCAGCTCAGGACAGGGGATGAACACTGAAGCTTTCTTT. The full variable domain, with the rest looked up from reference TRBV7-9 and TRBJ1-1, is DTGVSQNPRHKITKRGQNVTFRCDPISEHNRLYWYRQTLGQGPEFLTYFQNEAQLEKSRLLSDRFSAERPKGSFSTLEIQRTEQGDSAMYLCASSSGQGMNTEAFFGQGTRLTVV.

The rearrangement links TRBV9 to TRBJ2-1; no definite D call. The CDR3 consists of 15 residues. The V gene lost 4 bases and the J gene lost 3 bases, with 14 bases spanning the gap. Germline-derived CDR1 and CDR2 are SGDLS and YYNGEE. The CDR3 coding sequence is TGTGCCAGCAGCCCTAGACTGGCAGACTACAATGAGCAGTTCTTC. Its protein is CASSPRLADYNEQFF.

The rearrangement uses TRBV19 and TRBJ2-2, with D maybe TRBD1 (5 bases). Germline lookup yields CDR1 LNHDA and CDR2 SQIVND (reference sequence). V gave up 5 bases and J gave up 1 base, with 11 bases separating them. The CDR3 loop spans 15 amino acids. For the CDR3, the DNA is TGTGCCAGTAGTCCCCTAGACAGGAACACCGGGGAGCTGTTTTTT. Residues: CASSPLDRNTGELFF.

V usage is TRBV30 and J usage is TRBJ1-2, with 12 nucleotides matching TRBD1. This CDR3 spans 18 amino acids. Germline V gene lookup returns CDR1 GTSNPN and CDR2 SVGIG (reference sequence). The ends lost 1 base at V and 6 bases at J; junction bases unmatched: 15. CDR3 sequence reads: CAWSAAGKGQGAKDGYTF. CDR3 DNA: TGTGCCTGGAGTGCAGCTGGTAAGGGACAGGGGGCGAAGGATGGCTACACCTTC.

The chain couples TRBV6-5 to TRBJ1-3, with D unclear. Germline assignment: CDR1 MNHEY and CDR2 SVGAGI. Trimming stripped 6 bases from V and 0 bases from J, with 3 bases between. The CDR3 is made up of 12 amino acids. The CDR3 region is CASRSSGNTIYF. For the CDR3, the DNA is TGTGCCAGCAGGAGCTCTGGAAACACCATATATTTT.

The chain couples TRBV7-9 to TRBJ2-1; 11 nucleotides line up with TRBD2. Germline CDR1 reads SEHNR; CDR2 reads FQNEAQ (reference sequence). The J segment lost 9 bases and the V segment lost 4 bases, leaving 11 bases of the junction unmatched. The CDR3 is 16 amino acids. Here the CDR3 reads CASSSIAGGPIGEQFF. CDR3 nucleotide sequence: TGTGCCAGCAGCTCTATAGCGGGGGGGCCAATCGGTGAGCAGTTCTTC.

The rearrangement links TRBV6-5 to TRBJ1-5, with 7 bases that match TRBD1. With 7 bases clipped from V and 6 bases from J, the junction kept 9 bases outside the gene matches. This CDR3 is 14 amino acids long. Looked up from germline, CDR1 is MNHEY and CDR2 is SVGAGI. Here the CDR3 reads CASTSDRARQPQHF. The CDR3 nucleotides are TGTGCCAGCACCTCCGACAGGGCGCGTCAGCCCCAGCATTTT.

The V gene is TRBV6-5, the J gene TRBJ1-6, with 7 bases matching TRBD1. Losses at the gene ends were 5 bases for V and 7 bases for J; bases not matched to a gene: 5. The CDR3 has 14 amino acids. The V gene's germline CDR1 is MNHEY and CDR2 SVGAGI. CDR3 coding DNA: TGTGCCAGCAGTAATGGACAGGTGAATTCACCCCTCCACTTT. Protein sequence: CASSNGQVNSPLHF.

J is TRBJ1-1 and V is TRBV10-3, with D possibly TRBD1 on 6 matching bases. CDR1 and CDR2 (germline): ENHRY, SYGVKD. Deletions cut 4 bases from V and 1 base from J, with 13 bases between. The CDR3 extends over 15 amino acids. Written as DNA, the CDR3 is TGTGCCATCAGTGGCCCCGGACAGCCGAACACTGAAGCTTTCTTT. Encoded protein: CAISGPGQPNTEAFF.

The V call is TRBV3-1 (or the pseudogene TRBV3-2), the J call TRBJ2-1; 8 bases map to TRBD2. CDR3 size: 14 residues. Germline trimming cut 1 base from V and 9 bases from J; bases unmatched to any gene: 5. The germline gives CDR1 LGHDT, CDR2 YNNKEL (reference sequence). DNA for the CDR3: TGTGCCAGCAGCCAAGTCAGCGGGGGAGCTGAGCAGTTCTTC. It specifies CASSQVSGGAEQFF.

The chain couples TRBV7-3 to TRBJ2-2; 7 bases match TRBD2. Trimming took 4 bases from V and 1 from J; bases not matched to a gene: 6. Germline values: CDR1 SGHTA, CDR2 FQGTGA. This CDR3 comprises 16 residues. The CDR3 region has the DNA TGTGCCAGCAGCTCCACGGGGGGTCTGAACACCGGGGAGCTGTTTTTT. As protein: CASSSTGGLNTGELFF.

The rearrangement links TRBV15 to TRBJ2-7, with a tentative D call TRBD2 (5 bases). Germline CDR1 is LNHNV and CDR2 is YYDKDF (reference sequence). The CDR3 has 15 amino acids. V was trimmed by 0 bases and J by 4 bases, leaving 13 bases between them. The CDR3 nucleotides read TGTGCCACCAGCAGAGATTGGGAGTCAGGATACGAGCAGTACTTC. It specifies CATSRDWESGYEQYF.

The chain links TRBV5-1 to TRBJ1-2; the D gene is possibly TRBD1 (6 bases). V lost 0 bases to trimming and J lost 10 bases, with 16 bases between them. CDR1 is SGHRS, CDR2 YFSETQ, per germline. There are 14 residues in the CDR3. The CDR3 sequence is CASSLVPGDVDYTF. The DNA for the CDR3 is TGCGCCAGCAGCTTGGTGCCAGGGGATGTTGACTACACCTTC.

The rearrangement joins TRBV6-5 to TRBJ1-1, with D maybe TRBD1 (6 bases). Trimming took 3 bases from V and 1 from J, leaving 15 bases between them. CDR1 MNHEY and CDR2 SVGAGI come from the germline V gene. This CDR3 contains 16 residues. In DNA, the CDR3 is TGTGCCAGCAGTTATGCGGCCCAGGGGCGGAACACTGAAGCTTTCTTT. It codes for CASSYAAQGRNTEAFF.

This chain uses TRBV7-3 with TRBJ2-7; 8 bases map to TRBD2. The germline CDR1 and CDR2 sequences are SGHTA and FQGTGA. V dropped 5 bases and J dropped 5; count of bases not matched to a gene: 11. The CDR3 spans 15 residues. Written as DNA, the CDR3 is TGTGCCAGCAGCCCCATACCGGGACTAGAGGACGAGCAGTACTTC. It translates to CASSPIPGLEDEQYF.

The chain links TRBV5-4 to TRBJ2-6, with 7 bases lining up with TRBD1. Germline V gene lookup returns CDR1 SGHNT and CDR2 YYREEE (reference sequence). The CDR3 covers 16 residues. With 4 bases clipped from V and 0 bases from J, the junction kept 4 bases outside the gene matches. In nucleotides, the CDR3 is TGTGCCAGCAGCGGGGACAGTCGCTCTGGGGCCAACGTCCTGACTTTC. This sequence encodes CASSGDSRSGANVLTF.

The rearrangement uses TRBV7-2 and TRBJ1-2; the D gene is possibly TRBD1 (5 bases). Germline V gene lookup returns CDR1 SGHTA and CDR2 FQGNSA. V lost 1 base and J 7 bases, leaving 16 bases between the germline ends. The CDR3 sequence is 15 residues long. CDR3 sequence reads: CASSLVRRGMGGYTF. CDR3 DNA: TGTGCCAGCAGCTTAGTGAGGCGGGGGATGGGTGGCTACACCTTC. Full variable domain (outside the CDR3, taken from reference TRBV7-2 and TRBJ1-2): GAGVSQSPSNKVTEKGKDVELRCDPISGHTALYWYRQSLGQGLEFLIYFQGNSAPDKSGLPSDRFSAERTGGSVSTLTIQRTQQEDSAVYLCASSLVRRGMGGYTFGSGTRLTVV.

This clone occurred once. CDR3 protein: CAISEPRQGTGSFF. The CDR3 nucleotides read TGTGCCATCAGTGAGCCCCGACAGGGAACAGGCAGCTTCTTT. This chain uses TRBV10-3 with TRBJ1-1, with 7 nucleotides matching TRBD1. The trim removed 2 bases at V and 14 bases at J, leaving 14 bases unmatched. Germline V gene sequence: CDR1 ENHRY, CDR2 SYGVKD. CDR3 size: 14 residues.

Only a few counts were recorded for this clone. This chain links TRBV29-1 with TRBJ1-1; D perhaps matches TRBD1 (6 bases). CDR3 length: 13 amino acids. Germline CDR1 is SQVTM and CDR2 is ANQGSEA. Trimming took 6 bases from V and 6 from J, leaving 17 bases between them. The CDR3 coding sequence is TGCAGCGTGACGGGACATTCCTCACCTGAAGCTTTCTTT. It yields the protein CSVTGHSSPEAFF.

The V call is TRBV2, the J call TRBJ2-3, with 8 nucleotides matching TRBD2. From germline, CDR1 is SNHLY and CDR2 FYNNEI. Trimming took 5 bases from V and 1 from J; bases not matched to a gene: 2. There are 14 residues in the CDR3. In DNA, the CDR3 is TGTGCCAGCAGTATGCGGGGGGGCACAGATACGCAGTATTTT. Its translation is CASSMRGGTDTQYF.

The chain recombines TRBV10-3 with TRBJ1-1; TRBD1 agrees at 9 bases. The CDR3 contains 17 residues. Losses at the gene ends were 3 bases for V and 1 base for J; bases not matched to a gene: 9. Germline CDR1 reads ENHRY; CDR2 reads SYGVKD. The CDR3, as DNA: TGTGCCATCAGTGATGGGACAGGGAAGGGGGCGAACACTGAAGCTTTCTTT. Amino acid sequence: CAISDGTGKGANTEAFF.

J is TRBJ2-7 and V is TRBV29-1; tentatively, D is TRBD2 (6 bases). V dropped 4 bases and J dropped 4 bases, with 8 bases sitting between them. The germline V gene encodes CDR1 SQVTM and CDR2 ANQGSEA. CDR3 length: 11 residues. CDR3 coding DNA: TGCAGCGTTGCAGGGAGGTACGAGCAGTACTTC. Protein: CSVAGRYEQYF.